Presented here are 30 T cell receptor beta chains from one specimen sequenced in a study of T cells in localized non-small cell lung cancer. The protocol was immunoSEQ multiplex PCR, while the TCRdb copy is restricted to in-frame clones and leaves out a portion. The sample carries 60,000 to 75,000 clones, 80% to 90% recorded once. The sample here was PBMCs, taken before any cancer treatment. These receptors originate from a man aged 40 to 70 with stage II lung adenocarcinoma.

This clone was detected only a few times. The chain employs TRBV30 and TRBJ2-7, with unresolved D. Per the germline V gene, CDR1 is GTSNPN and CDR2 is SVGIG (reference sequence). V shed 0 bases and J shed 0 bases, with 9 bases lying between them. The CDR3 extends over 14 amino acids. The CDR3 bases are TGTGCCTGGAGTGTAAATGGCGGCTCCTACGAGCAGTACTTC. Protein sequence: CAWSVNGGSYEQYF.

CDR3 sequence reads: CASSPRGSGRDEQFF. The CDR3 nucleotides read TGTGCCAGCAGTCCTCGCGGTAGCGGGAGAGACGAGCAGTTCTTC. This chain uses TRBV6-5 with TRBJ2-1, with TRBD2 matching 9 bases. Germline lookup yields CDR1 MNHEY and CDR2 SVGAGI. This CDR3 has 15 amino acids. V was clipped by 5 bases and J by 10 bases; unmatched bases: 12.

This clone was seen a single time. V gene TRBV15 combines with J gene TRBJ1-1, with a weak D call TRBD1 (6 bases). Deletions cut 4 bases from V and 2 bases from J, with 11 bases between. The length of the CDR3 is 14 residues. Germline CDR1 LNHNV, CDR2 YYDKDF (reference sequence). DNA for the CDR3: TGTGCCACCAGCATCGGACAGCGAAACACTGAAGCTTTCTTT. This encodes CATSIGQRNTEAFF.

The CDR3 nucleotides are TGCGCCAGCAGCGAAAGGCGGACGGGAGAGACCCAGTACTTC. Its protein is CASSERRTGETQYF. The chain joins TRBV5-1 to TRBJ2-5; D unclear. Per germline, CDR1 SGHRS and CDR2 YFSETQ. V gave up 4 bases and J gave up 4 bases, with 14 bases separating them. The length of the CDR3 is 14 residues.

This clone was picked up a small number of times. The genes are TRBV12-5 and TRBJ2-1; D is possibly TRBD1 (6 bases). This CDR3 spans 14 amino acids. Germline-derived CDR1 and CDR2 are LGHNT and FRNRAP. Trimming stripped 4 bases from V and 10 bases from J, with 17 bases between. The CDR3: CASGSPLGGVEQFF. CDR3 DNA: TGTGCTAGTGGTTCCCCCCTAGGGGGAGTAGAGCAGTTCTTC.

The chain combines TRBV29-1 with TRBJ2-7; 7 bases fit TRBD2. This CDR3 contains 13 residues. Germline lookup yields CDR1 SQVTM and CDR2 ANQGSEA. J lost 5 bases, V lost 4 bases, and 8 bases had no gene match. The CDR3 here is CSVVRREWDEQYF. The CDR3 DNA reads as TGCAGCGTTGTACGGCGGGAGTGGGACGAGCAGTACTTC.

J is TRBJ2-5 and V is TRBV5-1; D gene ambiguous. V was shortened by 4 bases and J by 5 bases, with 9 bases between the two germline ends. This CDR3 comprises 12 residues. Germline V lookup: CDR1 SGHRS, CDR2 YFSETQ. The CDR3 DNA follows: TGCGCCAGCAGCGACCTGGGGGAGACCCAGTACTTC. This sequence encodes CASSDLGETQYF.

The chain is built from TRBV18 and TRBJ2-1, with D possibly TRBD1 on 5 matching bases. The CDR3 consists of 16 residues. Trimming took 0 bases from V and 1 from J, leaving 10 bases between them. Looked up from germline, CDR1 is KGHSH and CDR2 is LQKENI. The CDR3 nucleotides are TGTGCCAGCTCACCACCGGTAAGGGGATCCTACAATGAGCAGTTCTTC. Its protein is CASSPPVRGSYNEQFF.

The chain joins TRBV30 to TRBJ2-5; the match to TRBD1 covers 9 bases. The V and J ends lost 3 bases and 7 bases, in that order; junction bases with no gene match: 6. The CDR3 sequence is 13 residues long. Germline V gene data show CDR1 as GTSNPN and CDR2 as SVGIG (reference sequence). CDR3 DNA sequence: TGTGCCTGGAGCGGGACAGGGCGGGGGACCCAGTACTTC. This sequence encodes CAWSGTGRGTQYF.

The V gene is TRBV2, the J gene TRBJ1-4, with D possibly matching TRBD1 (6 bases). Looked up from germline, CDR1 is SNHLY and CDR2 is FYNNEI. The CDR3 covers 15 residues. Trimming removed 5 bases from V and 6 bases from J, with 16 bases in between. The CDR3 protein is CASSSAGATYEKLFF. DNA of the CDR3: TGTGCCAGCAGTTCGGCAGGGGCTACGTATGAAAAACTGTTTTTT.

The V gene is TRBV6-5, the J gene TRBJ2-7; TRBD1 matches 12 bases. CDR1 is MNHEY, CDR2 SVGAGI, per germline. The length of the CDR3 is 15 residues. V gave up 6 bases and J gave up 2 bases; unmatched junction bases: 5. This chain's CDR3 is CASSHRDRGPYEQYF. The CDR3 bases are TGTGCCAGCAGCCATCGGGACAGGGGGCCCTACGAGCAGTACTTC.

The V and J genes are TRBV4-2 and TRBJ2-7; 7 nucleotides align to TRBD1. Germline values: CDR1 LGHNA, CDR2 YNFKEQ. The J segment lost 1 base and the V segment lost 1 base, leaving 4 bases of the junction unmatched. CDR3 length: 15 residues. CDR3 in amino acids: CASSQGDSESYEQYF. Written as DNA, the CDR3 is TGTGCCAGCAGCCAAGGGGACAGCGAGTCCTACGAGCAGTACTTC.

The genes are TRBV5-1 and TRBJ2-1; 9 nucleotides line up with TRBD2. This CDR3 is built from 14 residues. With V trimmed by 9 bases and J by 7 bases, 11 bases remained unmatched. Germline V lookup: CDR1 SGHRS, CDR2 YFSETQ. The chain's CDR3 is CATKIAGERNEQFF. In DNA, the CDR3 is TGCGCCACTAAGATAGCGGGAGAGAGGAATGAGCAGTTCTTC.

The rearrangement joins TRBV15 to TRBJ2-1; 9 bases are a match to TRBD1. The CDR3 has 14 amino acids. The V gene end was trimmed by 5 bases and the J gene end by 7 bases; junction bases not matched to a gene: 6. Germline assignment: CDR1 LNHNV and CDR2 YYDKDF (reference sequence). The CDR3 loop is CATSLQGAKNEQFF. The CDR3 bases are TGTGCCACCAGCCTACAGGGGGCGAAGAATGAGCAGTTCTTC. The variable domain in full, with the rest retrieved from reference TRBV15 and TRBJ2-1, is DAMVIQNPRYQVTQFGKPVTLSCSQTLNHNVMYWYQQKSSQAPKLLFHYYDKDFNNEADTPDNFQSRRPNTSFCFLDIRSPGLGDTAMYLCATSLQGAKNEQFFGPGTRLTVL.

The V gene is TRBV6-4, the J gene TRBJ2-1; maybe TRBD1 (6 bases). CDR3 length: 15 amino acids. The V end lost 6 bases, the J end lost 1 base, and 13 bases lay between the germline ends. CDR1 MRHNA and CDR2 SNTAGT come from the germline V gene. The CDR3 DNA reads TGTGCCAGCAGGCAGGGGAGTGGGTCCTACAATGAGCAGTTCTTC. The encoded protein is CASRQGSGSYNEQFF.

J is TRBJ1-4 and V is TRBV19, with 8 bases identical to TRBD1. Per germline, CDR1 LNHDA and CDR2 SQIVND (reference sequence). J gave up 4 bases and V 6 bases, and 16 bases lay outside the gene matches. CDR3 length: 18 residues. This CDR3 is CASSPLGTGRPLNEKLFF. CDR3 bases: TGTGCCAGTAGCCCACTCGGGACAGGCCGACCCCTTAATGAAAAACTGTTTTTT.

This clone was counted many times. V usage is TRBV9 and J usage is TRBJ2-7; 9 nucleotides match TRBD1. The CDR3 sequence is 14 residues long. Trimming at V came to 3 bases and at J to 5 bases, leaving 6 bases not matched to a gene. CDR1 is SGDLS, CDR2 YYNGEE, per germline. In DNA, the CDR3 is TGTGCCAGCAGCGCCCGGGACAGGGAACACGAGCAGTACTTC. It specifies CASSARDREHEQYF.

The table lists this clone with a few counts. The gene calls are TRBV2 and TRBJ2-7, with TRBD2 identical over 10 bases. The CDR3 has 14 amino acids. V lost 6 bases, J lost 2 bases, and 4 bases stayed unmatched. The germline V gene has CDR1 SNHLY and CDR2 FYNNEI. The CDR3 sequence: CASSYSGGTYEQYF. CDR3 in DNA: TGTGCCAGCAGCTATAGCGGGGGGACCTACGAGCAGTACTTC.

CDR3 amino acids: CASSVQWDYGYTF. The CDR3 nucleotides read TGTGCCAGTAGTGTCCAATGGGACTATGGCTACACCTTC. The chain combines TRBV19 with TRBJ1-2, with unresolved D. Germline assignment: CDR1 LNHDA and CDR2 SQIVND (reference sequence). The V end lost 5 bases, the J end lost 3 bases, and 10 bases lay between the germline ends. CDR3 length equals 13 residues.

V usage is TRBV10-1 and J usage is TRBJ2-3, with D possibly being TRBD2 (5 bases). This CDR3 has 15 residues. V was trimmed by 2 bases and J by 3 bases, leaving 12 bases between them. Germline V gene lookup returns CDR1 WNHNN and CDR2 SYGVQD (reference sequence). The CDR3 bases are TGCGCCAGCAGTGAGGACCTAGCTGGAACAGATACGCAGTATTTT. Encoded protein: CASSEDLAGTDTQYF.

The V gene is TRBV4-3, the J gene TRBJ1-5, with D perhaps TRBD1 (5 bases). V lost 0 bases to trimming and J lost 9 bases, with 9 bases between them. CDR1 is LGHNA, CDR2 YSLEER, per germline. This CDR3 spans 13 amino acids. The CDR3 nucleotides are TGCGCCAGCAGCCAAGAAGGGGCCGGGCCCCAGCATTTT. Residues: CASSQEGAGPQHF.

The V call is TRBV18, the J call TRBJ1-5, with 7 bases identical to TRBD1. In germline, CDR1 is KGHSH, CDR2 LQKENI. V lost 4 bases and J lost 2; bases outside the gene matches: 11. CDR3 length: 17 residues. Here the CDR3 reads CASSLDRTGAGNQPQHF. In nucleotides, the CDR3 is TGTGCCAGCTCACTCGACCGGACAGGCGCGGGCAATCAGCCCCAGCATTTT.

The gene calls are TRBV25-1 and TRBJ1-2, with TRBD1 as a possible D gene (5 bases). The CDR3 contains 16 residues. The V end was cut by 3 bases, the J end by 4 bases, with 18 bases between. Per germline, CDR1 MGHDK and CDR2 SYGVNS. The CDR3 region has the DNA TGTGCCAGCAGTGACGCGCGGGACCCCACCTCCTATGGCTACACCTTC. Residues: CASSDARDPTSYGYTF.

The J gene is TRBJ2-7, the V gene TRBV7-9; D tentatively reads TRBD1 or TRBD2 (7 bases each). V gave up 5 bases and J gave up 0 bases, with 14 bases separating them. The CDR3 has 15 residues. Germline V gene lookup returns CDR1 SEHNR and CDR2 FQNEAQ (reference sequence). The CDR3 DNA sequence: TGTGCCAGCAGCCCCTGGGAGGGGGCCTCCTACGAGCAGTACTTC. Protein product: CASSPWEGASYEQYF.

V usage is TRBV11-3 and J usage is TRBJ1-4; D may be TRBD1 (5 bases). The V end was cut by 8 bases, the J end by 0 bases, with 13 bases between. This CDR3 is 15 amino acids long. Germline CDR1 reads SGHNT; CDR2 reads YENEEA. The chain's CDR3 is CASGGREATNEKLFF. In nucleotides, the CDR3 is TGTGCCAGCGGCGGCAGGGAAGCAACTAATGAAAAACTGTTTTTT.

This clone has only one observation. J is TRBJ1-2 and V is TRBV7-3, with 7 bases identical to TRBD1. The CDR3 sequence is 14 residues long. Germline loops: CDR1 SGHTA, CDR2 FQGTGA. J lost 6 bases, V lost 1 base, and 5 bases had no gene match. The CDR3 region is CASSLNVGTDGYTF. For the CDR3, the DNA is TGTGCCAGCAGCTTAAATGTGGGGACAGATGGCTACACCTTC.

The chain recombines TRBV9 with TRBJ2-1; D gene unclear. Deletions cut 2 bases from V and 5 bases from J, with 2 bases between. The germline gives CDR1 SGDLS, CDR2 YYNGEE. This CDR3 is built from 11 residues. This CDR3 reads CASSVDNEQFF. The CDR3 coding sequence is TGTGCCAGCAGCGTTGACAATGAGCAGTTCTTC.

This rearrangement joins TRBV27 to TRBJ2-7; a possible D gene is TRBD1 (7 bases). CDR1 is MNHEY and CDR2 is SMNVEV in the germline V gene (reference sequence). Trimming took off 2 bases at V and 2 bases at J, with 19 bases between the two ends. The CDR3 has 17 residues. CDR3 nucleotides: TGTGCCAGCAGTTTAGGGCAGGGGGGCCGGGGACCCTACGAGCAGTACTTC. Protein product: CASSLGQGGRGPYEQYF.

This sequence joins TRBV29-1 and TRBJ1-2; possibly TRBD1 for D (5 bases). The CDR3 has 14 amino acids. Germline V lookup: CDR1 SQVTM, CDR2 ANQGSEA. The V and J ends lost 6 bases and 2 bases respectively, with 16 bases between them. Written as DNA, the CDR3 is TGCAGCGTCCCCTTTACGACAGAGAACTATGGCTACACCTTC. It codes for CSVPFTTENYGYTF.

The gene calls are TRBV7-2 and TRBJ2-7; no reliable D call. The V gene lost 0 bases and the J gene lost 3 bases, with 6 bases spanning the gap. Germline V CDR1 and CDR2: SGHTA, FQGNSA. This CDR3 spans 13 amino acids. CDR3 loop: CASSLAGIYEQYF. The CDR3 bases are TGTGCCAGCAGCTTAGCGGGGATCTACGAGCAGTACTTC.